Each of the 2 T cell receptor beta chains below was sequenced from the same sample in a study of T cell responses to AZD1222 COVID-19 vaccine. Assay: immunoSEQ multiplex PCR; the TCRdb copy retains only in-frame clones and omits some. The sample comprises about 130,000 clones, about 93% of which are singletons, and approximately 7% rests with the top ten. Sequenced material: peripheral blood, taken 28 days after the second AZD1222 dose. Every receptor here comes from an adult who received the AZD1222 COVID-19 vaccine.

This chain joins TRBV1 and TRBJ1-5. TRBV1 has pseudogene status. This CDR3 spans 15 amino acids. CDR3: CTSSQAGHSNQPQHF. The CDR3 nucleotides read TGCACCAGCAGCCAAGCGGGTCATAGCAATCAGCCCCAGCATTTT.

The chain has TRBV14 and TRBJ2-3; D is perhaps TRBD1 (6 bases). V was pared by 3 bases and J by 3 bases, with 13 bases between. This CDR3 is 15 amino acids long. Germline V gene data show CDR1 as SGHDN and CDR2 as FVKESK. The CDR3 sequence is CASSHRGKRTDTQYF. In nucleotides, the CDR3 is TGTGCCAGCAGCCACAGGGGCAAAAGAACAGATACGCAGTATTTT.